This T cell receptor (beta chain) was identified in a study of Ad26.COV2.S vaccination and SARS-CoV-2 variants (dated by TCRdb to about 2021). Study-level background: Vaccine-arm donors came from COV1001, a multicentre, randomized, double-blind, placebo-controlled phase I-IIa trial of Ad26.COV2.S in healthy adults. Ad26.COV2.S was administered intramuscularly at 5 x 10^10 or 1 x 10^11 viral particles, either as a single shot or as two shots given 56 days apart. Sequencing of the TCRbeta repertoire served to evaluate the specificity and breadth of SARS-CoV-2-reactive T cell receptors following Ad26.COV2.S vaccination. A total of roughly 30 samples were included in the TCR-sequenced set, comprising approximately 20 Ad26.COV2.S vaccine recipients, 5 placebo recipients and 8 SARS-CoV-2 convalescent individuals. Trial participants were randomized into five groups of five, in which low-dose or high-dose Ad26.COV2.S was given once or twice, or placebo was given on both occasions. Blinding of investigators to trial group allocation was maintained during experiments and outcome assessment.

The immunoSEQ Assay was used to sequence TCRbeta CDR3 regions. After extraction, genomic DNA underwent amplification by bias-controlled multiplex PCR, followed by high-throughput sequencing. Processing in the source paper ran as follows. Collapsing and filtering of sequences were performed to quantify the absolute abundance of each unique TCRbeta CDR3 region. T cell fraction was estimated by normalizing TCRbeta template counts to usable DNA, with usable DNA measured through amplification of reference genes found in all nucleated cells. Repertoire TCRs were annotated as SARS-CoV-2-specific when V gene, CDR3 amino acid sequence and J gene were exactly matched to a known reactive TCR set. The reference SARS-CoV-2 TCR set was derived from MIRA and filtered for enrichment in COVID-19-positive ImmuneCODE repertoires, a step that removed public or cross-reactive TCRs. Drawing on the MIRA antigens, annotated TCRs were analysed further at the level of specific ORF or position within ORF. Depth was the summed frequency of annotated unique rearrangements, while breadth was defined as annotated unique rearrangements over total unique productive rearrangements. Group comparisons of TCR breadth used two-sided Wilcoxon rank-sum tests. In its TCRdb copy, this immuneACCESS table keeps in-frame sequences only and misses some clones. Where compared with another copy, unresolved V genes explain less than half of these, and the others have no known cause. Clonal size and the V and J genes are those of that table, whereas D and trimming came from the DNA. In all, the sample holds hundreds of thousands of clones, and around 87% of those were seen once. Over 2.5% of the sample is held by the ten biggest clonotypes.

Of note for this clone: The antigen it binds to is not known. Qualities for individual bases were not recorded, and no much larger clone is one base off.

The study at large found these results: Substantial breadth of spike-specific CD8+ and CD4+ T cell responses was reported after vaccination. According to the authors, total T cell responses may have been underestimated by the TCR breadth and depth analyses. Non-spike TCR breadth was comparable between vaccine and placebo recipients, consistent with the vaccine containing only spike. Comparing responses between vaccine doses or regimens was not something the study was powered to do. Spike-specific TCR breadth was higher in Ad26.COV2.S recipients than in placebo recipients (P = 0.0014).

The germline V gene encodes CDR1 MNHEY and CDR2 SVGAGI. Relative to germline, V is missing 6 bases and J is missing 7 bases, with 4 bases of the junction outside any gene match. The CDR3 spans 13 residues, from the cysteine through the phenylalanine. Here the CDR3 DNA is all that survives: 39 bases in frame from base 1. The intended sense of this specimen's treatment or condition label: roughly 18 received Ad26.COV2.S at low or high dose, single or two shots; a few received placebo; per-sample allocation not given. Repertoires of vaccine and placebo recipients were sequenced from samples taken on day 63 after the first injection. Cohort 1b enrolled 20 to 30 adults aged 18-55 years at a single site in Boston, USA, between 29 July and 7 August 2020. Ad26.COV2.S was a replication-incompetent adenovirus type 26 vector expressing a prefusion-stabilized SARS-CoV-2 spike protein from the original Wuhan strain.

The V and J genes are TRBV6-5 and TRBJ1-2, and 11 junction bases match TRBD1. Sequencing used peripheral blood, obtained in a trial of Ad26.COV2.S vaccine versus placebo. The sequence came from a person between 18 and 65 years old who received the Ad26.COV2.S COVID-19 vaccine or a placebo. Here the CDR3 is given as CASRGTGGGGYTF. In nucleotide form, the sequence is TGTGCCAGCAGGGGGACAGGGGGTGGTGGCTACACCTTC.